Listed here are 8 T cell receptor beta chains from one sample, sequenced in a study of Graves' ophthalmopathy and Graves' hyperthyroidism. CDR3 regions of TCR beta were amplified from RNA transcripts. After a first-round RT-PCR with HTBI primers, a second-round multiplex PCR was run. One entry per CDR3 protein, called by TCRdb with MiXCR from the multiplex PCR reads. The sample has around 590,000 distinct CDR3 sequences, 35% to 45% seen once. The sample comprised peripheral blood or thyroid tissue (not recorded which). The origin of the receptors is an adult man with Graves' hyperthyroidism.

The chain carries TRBV12-3 or TRBV12-4 and TRBJ2-7; the D gene is possibly TRBD2 (5 bases). The CDR3 is 12 amino acids. V was clipped by 10 bases and J by 0 bases, with 10 bases between them. The DNA of the CDR3 is TGTGCCACTCGGGGTTTCTCCTACGAGCAGTACTTC. It specifies CATRGFSYEQYF.

This clonotype occurred many times. The chain has TRBV5-5 and TRBJ2-7; D uncertain. Germline CDR1 and CDR2: SGHKS and YYEKEE (reference sequence). This CDR3 spans 14 amino acids. V was clipped by 4 bases and J by 2 bases, with 13 bases between them. CDR3 amino acids: CASSPGVSPYEQYF. CDR3 sequence (DNA): TGTGCCAGCAGCCCGGGCGTCAGCCCCTACGAGCAGTACTTC.

This clonotype has just a few counts. The chain couples TRBV12-3 or TRBV12-4 to TRBJ1-5, with D unclear. This CDR3 has 18 amino acids. V was clipped by 2 bases and J by 4 bases, with 21 bases between them. Here the CDR3 DNA reads TGTGCCAGCAGTTTATTTGGTGCGGACGTCAGTTTTAATCAGCCCCAGCATTTT. This gives the protein CASSLFGADVSFNQPQHF.

This clonotype was picked up many times. V gene TRBV2 combines with J gene TRBJ2-2; 10 bases map to TRBD1. Losses at the gene ends were 9 bases for V and 7 bases for J; bases not matched to a gene: 5. This CDR3 is built from 13 residues. CDR1 is SNHLY and CDR2 is FYNNEI in the germline V gene. The CDR3 region has the DNA TGTGCCAGTGACAGGGGGCGCGTCGGGGAGCTGTTTTTT. Translation gives CASDRGRVGELFF. The variable domain in full, with the rest retrieved from reference TRBV2 and TRBJ2-2, is EPEVTQTPSHQVTQMGQEVILRCVPISNHLYFYWYRQILGQKVEFLVSFYNNEISEKSEIFDDQFSVERPDGSNFTLKIRSTKLEDSAMYFCASDRGRVGELFFGEGSRLTVL.

In its sample, this clonotype was seen many times. V is TRBV24-1 and J is TRBJ2-7; the D gene is possibly TRBD1 (6 bases). V was clipped by 3 bases and J by 6 bases, with 14 bases between them. Germline CDR1 and CDR2: KGHDR and SFDVKD. This CDR3 has 14 residues. The CDR3 here is CATSDPLQGPEQYF. The DNA of the CDR3 is TGTGCCACCAGTGATCCCCTCCAGGGGCCCGAGCAGTACTTC.

This clonotype was seen many times. The V and J genes are TRBV19 and TRBJ2-5; TRBD1 matches 8 bases. Germline assignment: CDR1 LNHDA and CDR2 SQIVND (reference sequence). Losses at the gene ends were 5 bases for V and 3 bases for J; bases not matched to a gene: 8. CDR3 size: 15 residues. CDR3 sequence (DNA): TGTGCCAGTAGTCCCGCCTCGACAGGGGAAGAGACCCAGTACTTC. This sequence encodes CASSPASTGEETQYF.

This clonotype was picked up one time. This may come from a read error, since a much larger clone is one base off. The chain recombines TRBV19 with TRBJ2-7; D might be TRBD1 (5 bases). CDR1 and CDR2 (germline): LNHDA, SQIVND (reference sequence). The length of the CDR3 is 13 residues. The CDR3 region has the DNA TGTGCCGGTAGTATAATAAGGGGTAGAGAGCAGTACTTC. This translates into CAGSIIRGREQYF.

V usage is TRBV19 and J usage is TRBJ1-2; 9 bases map to TRBD1. CDR1 and CDR2 (germline): LNHDA, SQIVND (reference sequence). V gave up 6 bases and J gave up 8 bases; unmatched junction bases: 7. The CDR3 consists of 13 residues. The CDR3 reads CASSPTGGLGYTF. CDR3 coding DNA: TGTGCCAGTAGCCCAACAGGGGGCTTGGGCTACACCTTC.